Listed below are T cell receptor beta chains from one sample, sequenced in a study of blood T cell repertoires in COVID-19. The protocol was immunoSEQ multiplex PCR, while the TCRdb copy is restricted to in-frame clones and leaves out a portion. The data contain just over 300,000 clones, 70% to 90% of them seen just once; the ten biggest clones take up less than 2.5%. What was sequenced was PBMCs or T cells enriched from blood (not recorded which). Every receptor here comes from a man aged 25-45 years who had recovered from COVID-19. Both conserved end residues are part of each CDR3. For some rows the clone size is stated as once, few or many, or as a class when expanded; others skip it.

clone size,V gene,J gene,CDR3 protein
NA,TRBV2,TRBJ2-1,CASSPSGTGGYNEQFF
once,TRBV7-9,TRBJ2-1,CASSSPGRGNANEQFF
NA,TRBV11-3,TRBJ2-7,CASSPSPQNYEQYF
NA,TRBV30,TRBJ1-1,CAWGTGGGFEAFF
NA,TRBV5-1,TRBJ1-2,CASSPGQPNYGYTF
NA,TRBV11-3,TRBJ2-1,CASSLTWTSHKNEQFF
NA,TRBV28,TRBJ1-3,CASERGRQGYESFGNTIYF
NA,TRBV5-1,TRBJ2-7,CASSKNGGSYEQYF
NA,TRBV19,TRBJ1-3,CASSKGTDLFIGNTIYF
NA,TRBV5-1,TRBJ1-6,CASSLDRVSPLHF
NA,TRBV5-4,TRBJ2-2,CASSLLGRGTGELFF
NA,TRBV11-2,TRBJ2-1,CASSPTNRGREQFF
NA,TRBV19,TRBJ2-1,CASSIDRTSGYNEQFF
NA,TRBV11-3,TRBJ1-1,CASSHSSGTEAFF
NA,TRBV20-1,TRBJ1-5,CSASQRDTNQPQHF
NA,TRBV6-5,TRBJ1-5,CASSSPGTDQPQHF
NA,TRBV11-2,TRBJ2-3,CASSRFSGGTTDTQYF